This entry lists 19 T cell receptor beta chains sequenced from one sample in a study of T cells in Graves' hyperthyroidism and ophthalmopathy. There were TCR beta CDR3 regions amplified from RNA transcripts. HTBI primers were the set used in a first-round RT-PCR of the TCR CDR3. TCRdb reanalysed the multiplex PCR reads using MiXCR and keeps one entry per CDR3 protein. This table has about 570,000 distinct CDR3 sequences, about 43% appearing once. Sequences were obtained from peripheral blood or thyroid tissue (not recorded which). Receptors were obtained from an adult woman with Graves' disease, either hyperthyroidism or ophthalmopathy (not recorded which).

This clonotype was counted many times. This chain uses TRBV12-3 or TRBV12-4 with TRBJ2-2; TRBD1 matches 7 bases. J lost 5 bases, V lost 10 bases, and 7 bases had no gene match. CDR3 length: 13 amino acids. The CDR3 sequence is CAMQGERTGELFF. As DNA, the CDR3 is TGTGCCATGCAGGGGGAGAGAACCGGGGAGCTGTTTTTT.

This clonotype has at least ten counts. The J gene is TRBJ1-1, the V gene TRBV10-2; D not resolved. Trimming pared 7 bases from V and 6 bases from J, leaving 15 bases between. Germline loops: CDR1 WSHSY, CDR2 SAAADI. This CDR3 spans 13 amino acids. The CDR3 spells CASTRVWEAEAFF. The CDR3 DNA is TGCGCCAGCACAAGGGTGTGGGAGGCTGAAGCTTTCTTT.

In its sample, this clonotype was seen a few times. The rearrangement joins TRBV20-1 to TRBJ2-7; possibly TRBD2 for D (5 bases). Germline lookup yields CDR1 DFQATT and CDR2 SNEGSKA (reference sequence). The CDR3 is 13 amino acids. The V and J ends lost 4 bases and 0 bases respectively, with 10 bases between them. CDR3 nucleotide sequence: TGCAGTGCTACCGGGGTTAGCTCCTACGAGCAGTACTTC. This encodes CSATGVSSYEQYF.

The rearrangement joins TRBV12-3 or TRBV12-4 to TRBJ1-4, with a weak D call TRBD1 (5 bases). Trimming stripped 4 bases from V and 4 bases from J, with 10 bases between. This CDR3 has 14 residues. The CDR3: CASSWGLNNEKLFF. The CDR3 DNA is TGTGCCAGCAGTTGGGGCCTCAATAATGAAAAACTGTTTTTT.

This rearrangement joins TRBV10-3 to TRBJ2-5; tentative D call: TRBD1 (6 bases). Germline CDR1 reads ENHRY; CDR2 reads SYGVKD. Trimming removed 10 bases from V and 11 bases from J, with 11 bases in between. This CDR3 has 9 amino acids. The DNA of the CDR3 is TGTGCCACCATGGGGACACAGTACTTC. Translated, it gives CATMGTQYF.

This clonotype was observed a few times. J is TRBJ2-6 and V is TRBV15; 8 bases are a match to TRBD2. Germline V gives CDR1 LNHNV, CDR2 YYDKDF (reference sequence). CDR3 length equals 19 residues. The junction had 7 bases not matched to a gene; V was cut back by 0 bases and J by 0 bases. The CDR3 DNA is TGTGCCACCAGCAGAGATGGGCCTAGCGGGTACTCTGGGGCCAACGTCCTGACTTTC. This gives the protein CATSRDGPSGYSGANVLTF. Complete variable domain (other parts from reference TRBV15 and TRBJ2-6): DAMVIQNPRYQVTQFGKPVTLSCSQTLNHNVMYWYQQKSSQAPKLLFHYYDKDFNNEADTPDNFQSRRPNTSFCFLDIRSPGLGDTAMYLCATSRDGPSGYSGANVLTFGAGSRLTVL.

Notes on this clonotype: This clone may be a read error of a much larger clone one base away. The V gene is TRBV5-1, the J gene TRBJ1-5; no reliable D call. CDR3 length: 14 residues. V was cut by 3 bases and J by 3 bases, with 10 bases left in between. CDR1 is SGHRS, CDR2 YFSETQ, per germline. CDR3 loop: CASSSGIPNQPQHF. DNA of the CDR3: TGCGCCAGCAGCTCGGGCATCCCCAATCAGCCCCAGCATTTT.

J is TRBJ2-5 and V is TRBV7-6, with 11 bases identical to TRBD1. Germline V gives CDR1 SGHVS, CDR2 FNYEAQ. This CDR3 spans 17 amino acids. V shed 0 bases and J 5 bases; nucleotides not matched to a gene: 8. The DNA of the CDR3 is TGTGCCAGCAGCTTAGCGCCGGGACAGGGGGATGACGAGACCCAGTACTTC. It yields the protein CASSLAPGQGDDETQYF.

This clonotype was counted many times. The chain carries TRBV5-6 and TRBJ1-2; no firm D call. The germline V and J ends were trimmed by 5 bases and 4 bases, with 12 bases remaining between them. This CDR3 is 13 amino acids long. CDR1 SGHDT and CDR2 YYEEEE come from the germline V gene. For the CDR3, the DNA is TGTGCCAGCAGATCGGACCGCCTCTATGGCTACACCTTC. Its translation is CASRSDRLYGYTF.

This clonotype came up many times. This chain connects TRBV2 to TRBJ1-4, with TRBD1 matching over 8 bases. With 5 bases clipped from V and 6 bases from J, the junction kept 8 bases outside the gene matches. The length of the CDR3 is 15 residues. CDR1 SNHLY and CDR2 FYNNEI come from the germline V gene. CDR3 sequence reads: CASSPVTGVDEKLFF. In DNA form, the CDR3 reads TGTGCCAGCAGTCCAGTGACAGGGGTCGATGAAAAACTGTTTTTT.

The table lists this clonotype with a few counts. The genes are TRBV25-1 and TRBJ2-6; a possible D gene is TRBD2 (6 bases). With 6 bases removed from V and 0 bases from J, the gap between germline ends came to 15 bases. This CDR3 has 17 residues. CDR1 MGHDK and CDR2 SYGVNS come from the germline V gene. CDR3 protein: CASRGRTPVSGANVLTF. CDR3 nucleotide sequence: TGTGCCAGCAGAGGGAGGACACCGGTCTCTGGGGCCAACGTCCTGACTTTC.

This clonotype came up a few times. The CDR3 nucleotides read TGTGCCAGCAGCTGGGGCGGTGAAAAACTGTTTTTT. Translation: CASSWGGEKLFF. This chain uses TRBV7-2 with TRBJ1-4; weak D call: TRBD1 (5 bases). Trimming pared 4 bases from V and 7 bases from J, leaving 7 bases between. Germline CDR1 is SGHTA and CDR2 is FQGNSA. The length of the CDR3 is 12 residues.

This clonotype was observed a single time. V is TRBV10-3 and J is TRBJ1-6; D gene uncertain. The length of the CDR3 is 17 residues. Trimming removed 0 bases at V and 3 bases at J, with 12 bases between. Per the germline V gene, CDR1 is ENHRY and CDR2 is SYGVKD. DNA of the CDR3: TGTGCCATCAGTGAGTCGATAGGCCGAGACTATAATTCACCCCTCCACTTT. Protein product: CAISESIGRDYNSPLHF.

Remarks on this clonotype: One end of the junction varies from germline; a read error may be responsible. V is TRBV7-6 and J is TRBJ1-5; tentative D call: TRBD1 (5 bases). This CDR3 contains 13 residues. Per germline, CDR1 SGHVS and CDR2 FNYEAQ. CDR3 in DNA: TGCGCCAGCAGCAAGGACACCCTAGCGCCCCAGCATTTT. This gives the protein CASSKDTLAPQHF.

The J gene is TRBJ2-3, the V gene TRBV5-1; the D gene is possibly TRBD1 (6 bases). The CDR3 is made up of 14 amino acids. Per the germline V gene, CDR1 is SGHRS and CDR2 is YFSETQ. V lost 2 bases to trimming and J lost 5 bases, with 12 bases between them. The CDR3 reads CASSFGAGEDTQYF. The CDR3 DNA follows: TGCGCCAGCAGCTTTGGGGCAGGGGAAGATACGCAGTATTTT.

The J gene is TRBJ1-2, the V gene TRBV7-2; a possible D gene is TRBD1 (5 bases). Per germline, CDR1 SGHTA and CDR2 FQGNSA. V lost 5 bases to trimming and J lost 0 bases, with 13 bases between them. There are 15 residues in the CDR3. The CDR3: CASSQDWGANYGYTF. Written as DNA, the CDR3 is TGTGCCAGCAGCCAAGATTGGGGGGCTAACTATGGCTACACCTTC.

In its sample, this clonotype was seen many times. The chain joins TRBV2 to TRBJ2-2; D is undetermined. Trimming cost V 4 bases and J 2 bases, with 11 bases left between them. Germline CDR1 is SNHLY and CDR2 is FYNNEI. This CDR3 comprises 15 residues. The CDR3 region has the DNA TGTGCCAGCAGTGGAGGACCCTCTAACACCGGGGAGCTGTTTTTT. As protein: CASSGGPSNTGELFF.

J is TRBJ1-1 and V is TRBV5-1; D ambiguous. V was trimmed by 2 bases and J by 2 bases, leaving 10 bases between them. Germline loops: CDR1 SGHRS, CDR2 YFSETQ. CDR3 length equals 14 residues. CDR3 protein: CASSLLTENTEAFF. The CDR3 region has the DNA TGCGCCAGCAGCTTACTCACGGAAAACACTGAAGCTTTCTTT.

For this clonotype: No conserved phenylalanine or tryptophan is present at the end of the CDR3, so a read error is the likely explanation. It is unclear where the CDR3 begins or ends on the DNA, so no DNA is shown, and the CDR3 is as TCRdb lists it. The chain recombines TRBV7-9 with TRBJ1-2; the table's D call of TRBD1 was not tested on the DNA. The CDR3 adds up to 10 amino acids, both ends counted. CDR1 and CDR2 (germline): SEHNR, FQNEAQ (reference sequence). The CDR3 reads CASSPDSRSY.